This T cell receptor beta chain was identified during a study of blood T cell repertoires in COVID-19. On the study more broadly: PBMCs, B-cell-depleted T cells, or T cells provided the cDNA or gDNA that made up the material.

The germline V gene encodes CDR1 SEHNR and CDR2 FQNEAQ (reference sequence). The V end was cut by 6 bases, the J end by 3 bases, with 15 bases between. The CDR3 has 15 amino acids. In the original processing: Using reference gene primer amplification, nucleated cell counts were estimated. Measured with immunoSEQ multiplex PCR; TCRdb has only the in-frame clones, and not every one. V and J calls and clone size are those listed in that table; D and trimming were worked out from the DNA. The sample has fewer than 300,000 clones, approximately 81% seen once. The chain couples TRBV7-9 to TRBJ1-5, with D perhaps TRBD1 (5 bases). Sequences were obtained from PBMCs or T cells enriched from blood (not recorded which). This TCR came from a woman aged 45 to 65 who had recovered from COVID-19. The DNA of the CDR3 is TGTGCCAGCAGTTCAGGGATGGGCGACAATCAGCCCCAGCATTTT. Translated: CASSSGMGDNQPQHF.